Listed here is a single T cell receptor beta chain. The antigen is undetermined. This CDR3 has 13 residues. The germline gives CDR1 MDHEN, CDR2 SYDVKM. V lost 8 bases and J 4 bases, leaving 14 bases between the germline ends. These data originate in a study of shared clonotypes between healthy human individuals. CD4+ cells yielded CD45RA+ naive and CD45RA-negative memory subsets. The data were produced by immunoSEQ multiplex PCR, yet TCRdb's version contains in-frame clones alone and is incomplete. This sample carries about 1.5 million clones, around 95% of them seen once, and the ten largest clones take roughly 1.1%. Study-wide points: In four donors, around 4.8% of naive CD4 clonotypes appeared in common.

Sample: naive CD4+ T cells sorted from blood. Subset reported: CD45RA+ positively selected. V usage is TRBV28 and J usage is TRBJ1-2; no definite D call. This TCR came from a man between 25 and 39 years old in good health. In DNA, the CDR3 is TGTGCCAGCGCGAGAGACGTCGGCTATGGCTACACCTTC. It yields the protein CASARDVGYGYTF.